In this sample, the clone carrying this T cell receptor (beta chain) turned up many times. The protocol attached unique molecular identifiers to individual cDNA molecules. A single record per CDR3 protein comes from TCRdb applying MiXCR to the 5' RACE reads. Of about 28,000 distinct CDR3 sequences in the sample, over 5% were seen once. This sample is drawn from a study of early T cells in non-severe SARS-CoV-2 infection. The TCR sequence derives from an adult who was a healthcare worker with PCR-confirmed SARS-CoV-2 infection or an uninfected control (not recorded which). The sequencing sample was made of whole blood.

The CDR3 sequence is CASSLADTQYF. The CDR3, as DNA: TGTGCCAGCAGTTTAGCAGATACGCAGTATTTT. The genes are TRBV12-3 or TRBV12-4 and TRBJ2-3; D call uncertain. The CDR3 runs 11 residues. The germline V and J ends were trimmed by 0 bases and 5 bases, with 0 bases remaining between them.